This entry is about one T cell receptor (beta chain). These data are taken from a study of blood T cell repertoires in COVID-19. For the study at large: Samples representing acute and convalescent COVID-19 were sourced from the United States, Italy and Spain.

Sequenced by immunoSEQ multiplex PCR; TCRdb stores in-frame clones only, minus some. Altogether fewer than 60,000 clones are present, around nine tenths being singletons, with the ten largest covering around 3.7%. The sample was peripheral blood. The receptor was isolated from a human donor in a cohort sampled during active COVID-19.

CDR3 sequence (DNA): TGTGCCAGCAGCGAGGGGGGACAGGGCGGCCAGCCCCAGCATTTT. Its translation: CASSEGGQGGQPQHF. This chain uses TRBV9 with TRBJ1-5, with 9 bases that match TRBD1. V gave up 3 bases and J gave up 7 bases; unmatched junction bases: 8. Germline lookup yields CDR1 SGDLS and CDR2 YYNGEE. CDR3 size: 15 residues.